The 13 T cell receptor beta chains below come from one sample, sequenced in a study of blood T cell repertoires in COVID-19. Here immunoSEQ multiplex PCR was the method, and the copy in TCRdb shows in-frame clones only, minus some. The data hold around 300,000 clones, with over 75% observed a single time. The sequencing input was peripheral blood. The receptors come from a woman aged 45-60 years with active or convalescent COVID-19.

V gene TRBV7-9 combines with J gene TRBJ1-3; no definite D call. V dropped 7 bases and J dropped 8 bases, with 9 bases sitting between them. CDR3 length equals 11 residues. Germline CDR1 and CDR2: SEHNR and FQNEAQ (reference sequence). CDR3 coding DNA: TGTGCCAGCATGCCGGTGGACACCATATATTTT. Translated: CASMPVDTIYF.

This clone was counted a few times. The chain recombines TRBV11-1 with TRBJ2-3, with 7 bases that match TRBD2. CDR1 is SGHAT and CDR2 is FQDESV in the germline V gene (reference sequence). The length of the CDR3 is 12 residues. After removal of 8 bases from V and 5 bases from J, the junction contained 4 bases not matched to a gene. The CDR3 spells CASAGDGDTQYF. The CDR3 DNA sequence: TGTGCCAGCGCGGGGGATGGAGATACGCAGTATTTT.

The chain links TRBV18 to TRBJ2-2, with D perhaps matching TRBD2 (5 bases). V lost 1 base and J lost 4, with 13 bases in between. The CDR3 has 16 amino acids. Germline CDR1 reads KGHSH; CDR2 reads LQKENI. This CDR3 is CASSPLRGSGTGELFF. The DNA for the CDR3 is TGTGCCAGCTCACCACTTCGGGGTTCGGGCACCGGGGAGCTGTTTTTT.

In the case of this clone: Germline is not matched at one junction end, which may reflect a read error. This chain joins TRBV3-1 (or the pseudogene TRBV3-2) and TRBJ2-5; 8 bases are shared with TRBD2. Germline V lookup: CDR1 LGHDT, CDR2 YNNKEL (reference sequence). This CDR3 has 11 amino acids. This chain's CDR3 is CASSQGRGVHF. CDR3 in DNA: TGTGCCAGCAGCCAAGGGCGGGGGGTTCACTTC.

The J gene is TRBJ1-3, the V gene TRBV5-1; 8 bases align to TRBD1. Germline CDR1 and CDR2: SGHRS and YFSETQ. J was trimmed by 2 bases and V by 4 bases; bases with no gene match: 8. The CDR3 runs 16 residues. This CDR3 reads CASSTGQGYTGNTIYF. The CDR3 coding sequence is TGCGCCAGCAGCACCGGACAGGGATATACTGGAAACACCATATATTTT.

This rearrangement joins TRBV6-5 to TRBJ2-2; 7 bases are shared with TRBD1. CDR1 and CDR2 from the germline V gene are MNHEY and SVGAGI. The CDR3 totals 14 residues. The V gene end was trimmed by 10 bases and the J gene end by 7 bases; junction bases not matched to a gene: 12. DNA of the CDR3: TGTGCCACCTCAACTACAGGGGAGAACGGGGAGCTGTTTTTT. Translated, it gives CATSTTGENGELFF.

The chain recombines TRBV30 with TRBJ2-5; 10 bases fit TRBD2. CDR3 length equals 15 residues. J lost 4 bases, V lost 2 bases, and 7 bases had no gene match. Germline lookup yields CDR1 GTSNPN and CDR2 SVGIG (reference sequence). The CDR3 DNA is TGTGCCTGGAGTTCTCTAGCGGGGGCGGGAGAGACCCAGTACTTC. Its translation: CAWSSLAGAGETQYF.

The rearrangement joins TRBV6-5 to TRBJ2-1; no reliable D call. The V end was cut by 4 bases, the J end by 6 bases, with 4 bases between. Germline V gene lookup returns CDR1 MNHEY and CDR2 SVGAGI. The CDR3 is 11 residues long. The CDR3 bases are TGTGCCAGCAGTTCCCGCAATGAGCAGTTCTTC. Protein sequence: CASSSRNEQFF.

This chain links TRBV10-3 with TRBJ2-1; D gene unclear. CDR3 size: 13 residues. V was cut by 0 bases and J by 5 bases, with 5 bases left in between. Germline assignment: CDR1 ENHRY and CDR2 SYGVKD. The CDR3 reads CAISESADNEQFF. In DNA form, the CDR3 reads TGTGCCATCAGTGAGTCGGCCGACAATGAGCAGTTCTTC.

In this sample, this clone turned up a few times. The chain employs TRBV6-5 and TRBJ2-7; perhaps TRBD2 as D (7 bases). Per the germline V gene, CDR1 is MNHEY and CDR2 is SVGAGI. The V gene lost 8 bases and the J gene lost 4 bases, with 12 bases spanning the gap. The CDR3 is made up of 12 amino acids. For the CDR3, the DNA is TGTGCCAGCGGGGGGGGGCCTTACGAGCAGTACTTC. It codes for CASGGGPYEQYF.

The chain recombines TRBV27 with TRBJ1-4; TRBD1 might be the D (5 bases). In germline, CDR1 is MNHEY, CDR2 SMNVEV (reference sequence). V lost 5 bases to trimming and J lost 6 bases, with 13 bases between them. This CDR3 spans 14 amino acids. The CDR3 region is CASSPGRVDEKLFF. The CDR3 nucleotides are TGTGCCAGCAGTCCAGGGAGGGTGGATGAAAAACTGTTTTTT.

J is TRBJ2-1 and V is TRBV15, with TRBD2 matching 8 bases. The germline V gene encodes CDR1 LNHNV and CDR2 YYDKDF (reference sequence). V gave up 1 base and J gave up 8 bases; unmatched junction bases: 4. CDR3 size: 14 residues. The CDR3 DNA reads TGTGCCACCAGCAGAGGGGGACTAGTTTATGAGCAGTTCTTC. Translated: CATSRGGLVYEQFF.

The genes are TRBV30 and TRBJ1-2; D is perhaps TRBD1 (6 bases). Germline V gene data show CDR1 as GTSNPN and CDR2 as SVGIG (reference sequence). The CDR3 length is 13 residues. V was trimmed by 0 bases and J by 6 bases, leaving 11 bases between them. CDR3 DNA: TGTGCCTGGAGTGTAGCCAGGGGTGATGGCTACACCTTC. This sequence encodes CAWSVARGDGYTF.